Below are 26 T cell receptor beta chains sequenced from a single sample in a study of CXCR3-negative and CXCR3-positive naive CD8 T cells. The libraries of TRB cDNA were constructed through 5' RACE using UMI labels. TCRdb re-called the 5' RACE reads and gives one entry per CDR3 protein, without DNA. Its table lists roughly 40,000 distinct CDR3 sequences. Sequencing was done on a sample of naive CXCR3- CD8+ T cells from blood. The subset denotes: CD45RO-CCR7+CD27+CD95- naive CD8+ T cells lacking CXCR3 (TNR3-). The origin of the receptors is a human donor in good health. Some clones in this sample may be carry-over from other donors' samples.

The chain employs TRBV10-3 and TRBJ2-2; without DNA, the TCRdb call of TRBD2 cannot be checked. Germline CDR1 and CDR2: ENHRY and SYGVKD. The CDR3 length is 15 residues. The CDR3 is CAISDPGLQTGELFF.

The chain carries TRBV6-6 and TRBJ2-5; TCRdb's D call, TRBD1, is unchecked because there is no DNA. The CDR3 covers 14 residues. From germline, CDR1 is MNHNY and CDR2 SVGAGI (reference sequence). CDR3 region: CASSYLGGQETQYF.

V and J are TRBV19 and TRBJ2-1; TCRdb proposes TRBD1, but this gene call is untestable without DNA. The germline V gene encodes CDR1 LNHDA and CDR2 SQIVND (reference sequence). The CDR3 sequence is 14 residues long. The CDR3 sequence: CASSLGGGRTEQFF. Together with reference TRBV19 and TRBJ2-1, the CDR3 gives the full variable domain: DGGITQSPKYLFRKEGQNVTLSCEQNLNHDAMYWYRQDPGQGLRLIYYSQIVNDFQKGDIAEGYSVSREKKESFPLTVTSAQKNPTAFYLCASSLGGGRTEQFFGPGTRLTVL.

V gene TRBV15 combines with J gene TRBJ2-1; the TRBD1 assignment by TCRdb is unverifiable without DNA. The germline gives CDR1 LNHNV, CDR2 YYDKDF (reference sequence). The CDR3 runs 15 residues. CDR3 sequence: CATSRGRDSDNEQFF. The full variable domain, its missing parts supplied by reference TRBV15 and TRBJ2-1, is DAMVIQNPRYQVTQFGKPVTLSCSQTLNHNVMYWYQQKSSQAPKLLFHYYDKDFNNEADTPDNFQSRRPNTSFCFLDIRSPGLGDTAMYLCATSRGRDSDNEQFFGPGTRLTVL.

The chain combines TRBV27 with TRBJ1-1; with no DNA, the TCRdb D assignment of TRBD1 cannot be verified. Germline CDR1 reads MNHEY; CDR2 reads SMNVEV (reference sequence). The CDR3 loop spans 15 amino acids. The CDR3 reads CASSLSIGGGTEAFF.

The chain carries TRBV12-3 or TRBV12-4 and TRBJ1-2; checking the TCRdb D call of TRBD1 is not possible without DNA. The CDR3 totals 13 residues. The CDR3 region is CASSWDGNYGYTF.

The V gene is TRBV7-9, the J gene TRBJ2-7; the TCRdb call, TRBD1, lacks DNA for checking. The germline V gene encodes CDR1 SEHNR and CDR2 FQNEAQ (reference sequence). CDR3 size: 14 residues. This CDR3 is CASSFGTLTYEQYF.

The rearrangement joins TRBV7-9 to TRBJ1-4. This CDR3 is 15 amino acids long. The germline V gene encodes CDR1 SEHNR and CDR2 FQNEAQ (reference sequence). This CDR3 reads CASSLYGREDEKLFF.

The chain employs TRBV4-3 and TRBJ2-1; TCRdb indicates TRBD1, and absent DNA this call remains unverified. There are 16 residues in the CDR3. Germline lookup yields CDR1 LGHNA and CDR2 YSLEER. CDR3 protein: CASSQGGTGSWNEQFF.

This chain links TRBV19 with TRBJ2-1; the TCRdb call, TRBD2, lacks DNA for checking. This CDR3 has 19 amino acids. CDR1 and CDR2 from the germline V gene are LNHDA and SQIVND (reference sequence). The CDR3 loop reads CASSILRVGGLSSYNEQFF.

The chain employs TRBV28 and TRBJ2-2. In germline, CDR1 is MDHEN, CDR2 SYDVKM. The CDR3 spans 11 residues. The chain's CDR3 is CASSLEAELFF. Using reference TRBV28 and TRBJ2-2 for the parts outside the CDR3, the full variable domain is DVKVTQSSRYLVKRTGEKVFLECVQDMDHENMFWYRQDPGLGLRLIYFSYDVKMKEKGDIPEGYSVSREKKERFSLILESASTNQTSMYLCASSLEAELFFGEGSRLTVL.

The chain employs TRBV6-2 or TRBV6-3 and TRBJ1-1; TCRdb names TRBD1, which stays unverified in the absence of DNA. CDR1 and CDR2 from the germline V gene are MNHEY and SVGEGT. This CDR3 spans 12 amino acids. The CDR3 protein is CASSYGAGQAFF.

This chain links TRBV4-1 with TRBJ2-7; TCRdb proposes TRBD1, but this gene call is untestable without DNA. The CDR3 runs to 15 residues. Per germline, CDR1 MGHRA and CDR2 YSYEKL. CDR3 sequence reads: CASSQVRLPGDEQYF.

This rearrangement joins TRBV29-1 to TRBJ1-4; the TCRdb D gene call, TRBD1, has no DNA to confirm it. Germline CDR1 and CDR2: SQVTM and ANQGSEA. The CDR3 has 13 residues. CDR3 sequence reads: CSVMTGGGEKLFF.

The rearrangement uses TRBV28 and TRBJ1-1; the TCRdb call, TRBD1, lacks DNA for checking. Germline-derived CDR1 and CDR2 are MDHEN and SYDVKM. This CDR3 contains 15 residues. CDR3 sequence: CASSIDRGSDTEAFF.

J is TRBJ2-3 and V is TRBV18. Germline CDR1 KGHSH, CDR2 LQKENI. CDR3 length: 12 residues. The CDR3 sequence is CASSPPGDTQYF.

The chain recombines TRBV4-1 with TRBJ2-1; the D call from TCRdb, TRBD1, cannot be confirmed without DNA. The length of the CDR3 is 16 residues. CDR1 is MGHRA, CDR2 YSYEKL, per germline. The CDR3 reads CASSLQQGTPQNEQFF.

The chain couples TRBV29-1 to TRBJ2-1; there is no DNA to check the TCRdb D call of TRBD2. Germline values: CDR1 SQVTM, CDR2 ANQGSEA. This CDR3 comprises 13 residues. The CDR3: CSVGLAGVNEQFF.

The chain uses TRBV7-9 and TRBJ1-5; the TCRdb D gene call, TRBD1, has no DNA to confirm it. CDR1 is SEHNR, CDR2 FQNEAQ, per germline (reference sequence). This CDR3 spans 12 amino acids. CDR3: CASSASGEPQHF.

This clonotype is labeled medium-sized based on frequency. The chain has TRBV7-6 and TRBJ1-1; the TCRdb call, TRBD1, lacks DNA for checking. CDR3 length equals 15 residues. Germline CDR1 reads SGHVS; CDR2 reads FNYEAQ. This CDR3 reads CASSSTQTGYTEAFF.

J is TRBJ2-7 and V is TRBV9; TCRdb returns TRBD1, unconfirmable since there is no DNA. The CDR3 totals 12 residues. Germline CDR1 reads SGDLS; CDR2 reads YYNGEE. Here the CDR3 reads CASSATGDEQYF.

This chain uses TRBV29-1 with TRBJ2-1; the D call of TRBD1 rests on TCRdb alone, since no DNA is present to check it. This CDR3 has 16 amino acids. Germline V gene sequence: CDR1 SQVTM, CDR2 ANQGSEA. The CDR3 reads CSVEGITGKYGDEQFF.

The chain employs TRBV29-1 and TRBJ2-1; TCRdb's D call, TRBD2, is unchecked because there is no DNA. CDR1 is SQVTM and CDR2 is ANQGSEA in the germline V gene. The CDR3 spans 17 residues. The CDR3 protein is CSVHGTSGSSSYNEQFF.

This chain connects TRBV5-1 to TRBJ2-5; TCRdb's D gene call, TRBD1, goes unchecked for lack of DNA. The CDR3 loop spans 16 amino acids. Germline V CDR1 and CDR2: SGHRS, YFSETQ. The CDR3 here is CASSSEGGEIKETQYF.

The chain has TRBV7-6 and TRBJ1-1. Germline V gene lookup returns CDR1 SGHVS and CDR2 FNYEAQ. The CDR3 totals 13 residues. CDR3 region: CASSKRVDTEAFF.

V gene TRBV4-1 combines with J gene TRBJ1-1; the TCRdb D gene call, TRBD1, has no DNA to confirm it. There are 19 residues in the CDR3. The germline V gene encodes CDR1 MGHRA and CDR2 YSYEKL. The CDR3 protein is CASSQDLEVSGQVGTEAFF.